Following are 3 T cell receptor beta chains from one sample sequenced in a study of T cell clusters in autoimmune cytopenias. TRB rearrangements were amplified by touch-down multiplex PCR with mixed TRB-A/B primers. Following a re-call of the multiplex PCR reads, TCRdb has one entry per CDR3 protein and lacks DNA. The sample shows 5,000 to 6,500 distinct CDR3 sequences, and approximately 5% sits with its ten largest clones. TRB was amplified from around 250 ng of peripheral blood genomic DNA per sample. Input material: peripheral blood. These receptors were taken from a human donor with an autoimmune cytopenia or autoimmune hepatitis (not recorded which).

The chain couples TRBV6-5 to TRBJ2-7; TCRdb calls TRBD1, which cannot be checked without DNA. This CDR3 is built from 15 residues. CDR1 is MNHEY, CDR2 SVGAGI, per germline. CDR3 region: CASSYGGMGTYEQYF.

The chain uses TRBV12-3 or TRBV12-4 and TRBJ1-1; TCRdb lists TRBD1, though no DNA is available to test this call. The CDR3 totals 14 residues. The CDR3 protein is CASRGQGVNTEAFF.

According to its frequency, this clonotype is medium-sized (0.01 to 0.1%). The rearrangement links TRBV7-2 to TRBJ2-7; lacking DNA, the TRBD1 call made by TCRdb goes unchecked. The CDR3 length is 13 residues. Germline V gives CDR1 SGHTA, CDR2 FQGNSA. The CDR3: CASSLGTGREQYF.